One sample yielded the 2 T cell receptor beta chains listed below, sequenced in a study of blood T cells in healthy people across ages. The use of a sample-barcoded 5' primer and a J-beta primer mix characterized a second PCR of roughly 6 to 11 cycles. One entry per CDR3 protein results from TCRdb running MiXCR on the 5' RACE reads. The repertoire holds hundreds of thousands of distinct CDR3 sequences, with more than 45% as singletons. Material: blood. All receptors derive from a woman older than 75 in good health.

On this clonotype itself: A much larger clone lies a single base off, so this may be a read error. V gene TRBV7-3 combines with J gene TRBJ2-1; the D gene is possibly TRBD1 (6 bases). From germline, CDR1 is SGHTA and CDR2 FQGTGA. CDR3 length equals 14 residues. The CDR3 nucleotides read TGTGCCGGCAGCGCTCTAGAAGGGGGCAATGAGCAGTTCTTC. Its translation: CAGSALEGGNEQFF.

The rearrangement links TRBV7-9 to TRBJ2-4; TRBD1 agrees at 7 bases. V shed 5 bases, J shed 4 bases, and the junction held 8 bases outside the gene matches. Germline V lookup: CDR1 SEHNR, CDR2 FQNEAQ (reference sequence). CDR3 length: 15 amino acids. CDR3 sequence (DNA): TGTGCCAGCAGCAAATTAACGGGACAGAAAAACATTCAGTACTTC. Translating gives CASSKLTGQKNIQYF.